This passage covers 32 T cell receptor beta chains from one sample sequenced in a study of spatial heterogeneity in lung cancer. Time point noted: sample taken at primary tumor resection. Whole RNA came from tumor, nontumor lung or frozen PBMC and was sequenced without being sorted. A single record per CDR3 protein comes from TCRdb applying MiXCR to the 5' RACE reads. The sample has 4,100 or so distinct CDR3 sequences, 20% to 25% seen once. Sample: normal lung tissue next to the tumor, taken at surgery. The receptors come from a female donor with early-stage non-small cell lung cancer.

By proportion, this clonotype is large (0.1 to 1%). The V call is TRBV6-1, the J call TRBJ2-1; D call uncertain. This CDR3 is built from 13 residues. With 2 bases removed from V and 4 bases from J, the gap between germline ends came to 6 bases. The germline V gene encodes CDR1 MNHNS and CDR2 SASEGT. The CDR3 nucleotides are TGTGCCAGCAGTGAATACTTTTACAATGAGCAGTTCTTC. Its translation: CASSEYFYNEQFF.

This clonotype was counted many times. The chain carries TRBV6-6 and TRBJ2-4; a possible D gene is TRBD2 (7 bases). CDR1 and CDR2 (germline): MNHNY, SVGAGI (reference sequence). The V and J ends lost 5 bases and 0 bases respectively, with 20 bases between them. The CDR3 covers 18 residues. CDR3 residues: CASSQWGGPGVAKNIQYF. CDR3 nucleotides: TGTGCCAGCAGTCAGTGGGGGGGCCCTGGGGTAGCCAAAAACATTCAGTACTTC.

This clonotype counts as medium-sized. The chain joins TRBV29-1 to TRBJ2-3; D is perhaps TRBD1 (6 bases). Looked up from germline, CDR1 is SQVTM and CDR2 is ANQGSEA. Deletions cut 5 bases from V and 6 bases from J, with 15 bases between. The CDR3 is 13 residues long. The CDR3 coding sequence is TGCAGCGTTACAGGGCTGGTGGCCGATACGCAGTATTTT. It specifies CSVTGLVADTQYF.

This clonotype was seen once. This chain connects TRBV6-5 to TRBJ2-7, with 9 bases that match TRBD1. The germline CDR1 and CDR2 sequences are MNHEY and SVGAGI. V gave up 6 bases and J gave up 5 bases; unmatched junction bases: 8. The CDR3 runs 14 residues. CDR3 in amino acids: CASRPTGGYHEQYF. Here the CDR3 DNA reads TGTGCCAGCAGACCTACAGGGGGCTACCACGAGCAGTACTTC.

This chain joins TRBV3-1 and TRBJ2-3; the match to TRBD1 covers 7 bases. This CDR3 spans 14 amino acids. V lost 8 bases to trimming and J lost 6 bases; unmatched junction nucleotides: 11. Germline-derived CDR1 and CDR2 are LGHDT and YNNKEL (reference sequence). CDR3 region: CASYLGDRADTQYF. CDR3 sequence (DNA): TGTGCCAGCTATCTGGGAGACAGGGCTGATACGCAGTATTTT.

For the CDR3, the DNA is TGCGCCAGCAGCGGGACTTTTGGGGATACGCAGTATTTT. It codes for CASSGTFGDTQYF. The chain recombines TRBV5-1 with TRBJ2-3; perhaps TRBD2 as D (6 bases). Looked up from germline, CDR1 is SGHRS and CDR2 is YFSETQ. Trimming removed 4 bases from V and 6 bases from J, with 12 bases in between. The CDR3 has 13 residues.

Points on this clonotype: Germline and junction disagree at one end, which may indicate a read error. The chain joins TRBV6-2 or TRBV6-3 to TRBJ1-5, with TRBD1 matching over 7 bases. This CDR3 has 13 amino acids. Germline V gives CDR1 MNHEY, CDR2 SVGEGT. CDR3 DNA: TGTGCCAGCGCCGACAGGGCCAATCGGCCCCAGCATTTT. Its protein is CASADRANRPQHF.

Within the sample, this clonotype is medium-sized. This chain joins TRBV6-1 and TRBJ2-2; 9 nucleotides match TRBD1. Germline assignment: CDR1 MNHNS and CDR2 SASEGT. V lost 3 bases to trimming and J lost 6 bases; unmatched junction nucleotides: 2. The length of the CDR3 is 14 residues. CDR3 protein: CASSERQGAGELFF. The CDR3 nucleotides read TGTGCCAGCAGTGAGAGACAGGGGGCCGGGGAGCTGTTTTTT.

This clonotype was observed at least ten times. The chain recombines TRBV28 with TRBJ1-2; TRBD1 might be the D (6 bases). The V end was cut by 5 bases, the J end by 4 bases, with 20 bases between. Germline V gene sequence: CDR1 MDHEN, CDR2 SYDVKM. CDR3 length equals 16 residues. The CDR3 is CASSATQGGGSYGYTF. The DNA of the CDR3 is TGTGCCAGCAGTGCTACACAGGGCGGGGGTTCCTATGGCTACACCTTC.

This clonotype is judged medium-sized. The CDR3 region has the DNA TGCAGTGCTAGACGATCTAGGGACCCCACCCTAGCGGGGCCTACGAGCTCCTACAATGAGCAGTTCTTC. It specifies CSARRSRDPTLAGPTSSYNEQFF. The genes are TRBV20-1 and TRBJ2-1; 9 nucleotides line up with TRBD2. From germline, CDR1 is DFQATT and CDR2 SNEGSKA (reference sequence). V was pared by 2 bases and J by 0 bases, with 26 bases of the junction left unmatched. This CDR3 contains 23 residues.

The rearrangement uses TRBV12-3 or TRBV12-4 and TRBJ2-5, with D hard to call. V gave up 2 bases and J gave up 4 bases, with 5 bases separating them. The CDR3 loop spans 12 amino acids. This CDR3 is CASSLRPETQYF. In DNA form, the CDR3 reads TGTGCCAGCAGTTTAAGGCCAGAGACCCAGTACTTC.

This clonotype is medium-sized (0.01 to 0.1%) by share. This chain's CDR3 is CASSRYSYEQYF. The CDR3 nucleotides are TGTGCCAGCAGCCGTTACTCCTACGAGCAGTACTTC. This chain links TRBV11-1 with TRBJ2-7, with unresolved D. With 5 bases removed from V and 0 bases from J, the gap between germline ends came to 5 bases. This CDR3 is 12 amino acids long. In germline, CDR1 is SGHAT, CDR2 FQDESV (reference sequence). The full variable domain, with the rest looked up from reference TRBV11-1 and TRBJ2-7, is EAEVAQSPRYKITEKSQAVAFWCDPISGHATLYWYRQILGQGPELLVQFQDESVVDDSQLPKDRFSAERLKGVDSTLKIQPAELGDSAMYLCASSRYSYEQYFGPGTRLTVT.

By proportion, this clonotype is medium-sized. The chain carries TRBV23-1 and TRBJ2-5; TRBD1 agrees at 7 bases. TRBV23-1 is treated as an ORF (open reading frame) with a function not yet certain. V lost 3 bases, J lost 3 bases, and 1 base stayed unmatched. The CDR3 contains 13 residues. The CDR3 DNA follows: TGCGCCAGCAGTCACGGGACAGAAGAGACCCAGTACTTC. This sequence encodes CASSHGTEETQYF.

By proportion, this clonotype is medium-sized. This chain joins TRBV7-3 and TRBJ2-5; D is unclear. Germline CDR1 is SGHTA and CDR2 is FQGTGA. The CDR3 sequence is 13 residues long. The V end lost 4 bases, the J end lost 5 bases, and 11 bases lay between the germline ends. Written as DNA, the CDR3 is TGTGCCAGCAGCTCCCACCCCAGGGAGACCCAGTACTTC. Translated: CASSSHPRETQYF.

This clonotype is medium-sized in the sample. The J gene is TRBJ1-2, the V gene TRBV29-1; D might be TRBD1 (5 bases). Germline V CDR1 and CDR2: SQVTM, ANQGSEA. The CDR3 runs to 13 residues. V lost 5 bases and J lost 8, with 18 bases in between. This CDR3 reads CSVPLSSGYGYTF. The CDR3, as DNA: TGCAGCGTTCCCCTCTCTTCAGGGTACGGCTACACCTTC.

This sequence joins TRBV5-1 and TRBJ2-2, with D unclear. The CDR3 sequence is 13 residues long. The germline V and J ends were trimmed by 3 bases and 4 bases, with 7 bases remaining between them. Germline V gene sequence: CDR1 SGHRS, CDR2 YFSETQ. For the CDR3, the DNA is TGCGCCAGCAGCTCGGAGACCACCGGGGAGCTGTTTTTT. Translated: CASSSETTGELFF.

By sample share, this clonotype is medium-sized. The CDR3 DNA reads TGTGCCAGCAGCCATGGGGACGGACCCTACGAGCAGTACTTC. It encodes CASSHGDGPYEQYF. The rearrangement links TRBV6-2 or TRBV6-3 to TRBJ2-7; D tentatively fits TRBD1 or TRBD2 (5 bases each). Deletions cut 6 bases from V and 2 bases from J, with 14 bases between. Germline CDR1 and CDR2: MNHEY and SVGEGT. This CDR3 is 14 amino acids long.

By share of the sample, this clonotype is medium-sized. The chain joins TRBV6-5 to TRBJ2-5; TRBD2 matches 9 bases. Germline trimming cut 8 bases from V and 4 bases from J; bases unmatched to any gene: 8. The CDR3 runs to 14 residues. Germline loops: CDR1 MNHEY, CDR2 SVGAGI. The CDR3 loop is CASGFAGGRETQYF. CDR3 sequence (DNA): TGTGCCAGCGGGTTCGCGGGGGGGCGAGAGACCCAGTACTTC.

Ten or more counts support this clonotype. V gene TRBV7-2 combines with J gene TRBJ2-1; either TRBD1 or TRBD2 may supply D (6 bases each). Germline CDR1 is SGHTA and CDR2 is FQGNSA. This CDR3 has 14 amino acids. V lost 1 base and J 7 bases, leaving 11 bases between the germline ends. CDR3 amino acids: CASSLEGGRNEQFF. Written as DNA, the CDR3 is TGTGCCAGCAGCTTAGAGGGGGGCAGGAATGAGCAGTTCTTC.

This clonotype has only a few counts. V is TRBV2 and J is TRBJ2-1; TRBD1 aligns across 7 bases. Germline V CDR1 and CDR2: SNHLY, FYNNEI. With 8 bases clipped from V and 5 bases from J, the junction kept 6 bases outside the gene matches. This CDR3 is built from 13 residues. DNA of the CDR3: TGTGCCAGCCAGACAGGGATGGACAATGAGCAGTTCTTC. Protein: CASQTGMDNEQFF.

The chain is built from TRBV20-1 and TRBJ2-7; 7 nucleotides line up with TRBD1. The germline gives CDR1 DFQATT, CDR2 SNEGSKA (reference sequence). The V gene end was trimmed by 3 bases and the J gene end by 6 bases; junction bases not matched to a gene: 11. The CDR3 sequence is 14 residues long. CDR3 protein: CSASPGTVRREQYF. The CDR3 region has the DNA TGCAGTGCTAGCCCGGGGACAGTCCGTCGCGAGCAGTACTTC.

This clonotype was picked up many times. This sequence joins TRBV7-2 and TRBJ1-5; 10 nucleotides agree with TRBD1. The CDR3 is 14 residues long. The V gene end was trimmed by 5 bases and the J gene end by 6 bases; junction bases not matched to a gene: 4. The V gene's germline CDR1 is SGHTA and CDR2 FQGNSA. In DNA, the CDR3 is TGTGCCAGCAGCATGGGACAGGGGAGTCAGCCCCAGCATTTT. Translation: CASSMGQGSQPQHF. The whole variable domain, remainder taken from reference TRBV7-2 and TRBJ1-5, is GAGVSQSPSNKVTEKGKDVELRCDPISGHTALYWYRQSLGQGLEFLIYFQGNSAPDKSGLPSDRFSAERTGGSVSTLTIQRTQQEDSAVYLCASSMGQGSQPQHFGDGTRLSIL.

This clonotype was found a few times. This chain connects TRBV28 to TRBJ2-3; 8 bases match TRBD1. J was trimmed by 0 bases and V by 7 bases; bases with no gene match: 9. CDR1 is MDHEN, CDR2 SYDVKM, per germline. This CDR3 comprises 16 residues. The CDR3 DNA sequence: TGTGCCAGCAACCCAGGGGGCATGCCTAGCACAGATACGCAGTATTTT. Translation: CASNPGGMPSTDTQYF.

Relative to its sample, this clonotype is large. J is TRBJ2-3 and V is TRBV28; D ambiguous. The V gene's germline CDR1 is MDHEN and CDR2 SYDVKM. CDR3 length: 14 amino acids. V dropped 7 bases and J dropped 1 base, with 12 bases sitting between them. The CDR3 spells CASTFVQGTDTQYF. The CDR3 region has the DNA TGTGCCAGCACCTTCGTCCAGGGCACAGATACGCAGTATTTT.

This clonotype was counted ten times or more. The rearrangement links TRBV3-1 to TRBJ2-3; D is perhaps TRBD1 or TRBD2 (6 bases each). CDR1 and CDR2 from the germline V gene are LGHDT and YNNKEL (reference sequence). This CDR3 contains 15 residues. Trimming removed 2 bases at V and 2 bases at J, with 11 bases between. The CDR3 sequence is CASSQRGPTTDTQYF. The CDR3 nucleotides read TGTGCCAGCAGCCAACGGGGGCCCACCACAGATACGCAGTATTTT.

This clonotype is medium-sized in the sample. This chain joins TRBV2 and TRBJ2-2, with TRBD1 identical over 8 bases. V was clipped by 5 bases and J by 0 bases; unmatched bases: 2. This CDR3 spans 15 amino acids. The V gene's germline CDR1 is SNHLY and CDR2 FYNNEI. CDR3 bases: TGTGCCAGCAGTCCAGGGGGCACGAACACCGGGGAGCTGTTTTTT. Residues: CASSPGGTNTGELFF. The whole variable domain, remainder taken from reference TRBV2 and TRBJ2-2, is EPEVTQTPSHQVTQMGQEVILRCVPISNHLYFYWYRQILGQKVEFLVSFYNNEISEKSEIFDDQFSVERPDGSNFTLKIRSTKLEDSAMYFCASSPGGTNTGELFFGEGSRLTVL.

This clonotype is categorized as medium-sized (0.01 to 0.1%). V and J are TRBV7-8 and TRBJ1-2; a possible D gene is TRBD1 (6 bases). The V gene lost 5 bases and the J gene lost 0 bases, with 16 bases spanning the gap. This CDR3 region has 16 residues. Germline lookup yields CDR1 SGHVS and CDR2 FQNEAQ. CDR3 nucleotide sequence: TGTGCCAGCAGCGTTCGGACAGCCAGCTCTAACTATGGCTACACCTTC. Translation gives CASSVRTASSNYGYTF. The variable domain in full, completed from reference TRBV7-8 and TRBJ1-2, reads GAGVSQSPRYKVAKRGQDVALRCDPISGHVSLFWYQQALGQGPEFLTYFQNEAQLDKSGLPSDRFFAERPEGSVSTLKIQRTQQEDSAVYLCASSVRTASSNYGYTFGSGTRLTVV.

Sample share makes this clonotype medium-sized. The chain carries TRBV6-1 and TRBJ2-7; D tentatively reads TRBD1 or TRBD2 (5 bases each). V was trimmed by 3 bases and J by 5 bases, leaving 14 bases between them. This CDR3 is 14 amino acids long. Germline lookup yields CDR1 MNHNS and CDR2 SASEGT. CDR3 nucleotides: TGTGCCAGCAGTGATCAGGGACCCAAGGACGAGCAGTACTTC. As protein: CASSDQGPKDEQYF.

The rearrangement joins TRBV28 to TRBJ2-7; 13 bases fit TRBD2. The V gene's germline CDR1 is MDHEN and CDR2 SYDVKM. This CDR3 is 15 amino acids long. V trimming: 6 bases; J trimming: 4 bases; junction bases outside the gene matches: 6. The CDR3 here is CASSLGLAGAYEQYF. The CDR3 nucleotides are TGTGCCAGCAGCTTAGGACTAGCGGGAGCATACGAGCAGTACTTC.

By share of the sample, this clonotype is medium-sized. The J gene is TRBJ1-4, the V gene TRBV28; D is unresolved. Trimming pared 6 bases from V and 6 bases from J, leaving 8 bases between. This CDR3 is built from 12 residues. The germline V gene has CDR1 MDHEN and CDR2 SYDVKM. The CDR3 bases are TGTGCCAGCAGGTCGCCGGATGAAAAACTGTTTTTT. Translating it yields CASRSPDEKLFF.

In DNA, the CDR3 is TGTGCCAGCAGTGAAGAAGAGGGTGGGGTAGGATACTACGAGCAGTACTTC. This codes for CASSEEEGGVGYYEQYF. The chain has TRBV2 and TRBJ2-7; a weak D match, TRBD2 (5 bases). Trimming pared 1 base from V and 3 bases from J, leaving 19 bases between. Germline CDR1 and CDR2: SNHLY and FYNNEI. The CDR3 is made up of 17 amino acids.

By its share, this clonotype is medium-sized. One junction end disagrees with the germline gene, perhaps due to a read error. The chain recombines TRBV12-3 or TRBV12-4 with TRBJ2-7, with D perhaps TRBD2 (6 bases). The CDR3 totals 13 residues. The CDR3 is CASSLALNAGLDF. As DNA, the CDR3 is TGTGCCAGCAGTTTAGCGCTAAATGCGGGACTCGACTTC.